This T cell receptor beta chain was identified during a study of metastatic and nonmetastatic thyroid tumors. This CDR3 region has 13 residues. V lost 5 bases and J lost 7; bases outside the gene matches: 6. Germline loops: CDR1 LNHDA, CDR2 SQIVND (reference sequence). Nobody among the patients had been given any treatment before thyroid surgery. Original processing methods: Clinicopathological groups supplied CDR3 differences that were used to build a distant-metastasis classifier for papillary thyroid cancer. From the PCR reads, TCRdb re-called clones with MiXCR. The V and J calls were not made by the authors but by TCRdb's processing. The sample contains some 20,000 clones, over 20% of which appear only once.

Sequenced material: adjacent normal tissue. This clonotype originated in a female donor with papillary thyroid cancer or a benign thyroid nodule (not recorded which). Some clones in this sample may be carry-over from other donors' samples. The chain joins TRBV19 to TRBJ1-1; 8 bases match TRBD1. CDR3 nucleotides: TGTGCCAGTAGTCCGGGACAGGTAGTTGAAGCTTTCTTT. This codes for CASSPGQVVEAFF.